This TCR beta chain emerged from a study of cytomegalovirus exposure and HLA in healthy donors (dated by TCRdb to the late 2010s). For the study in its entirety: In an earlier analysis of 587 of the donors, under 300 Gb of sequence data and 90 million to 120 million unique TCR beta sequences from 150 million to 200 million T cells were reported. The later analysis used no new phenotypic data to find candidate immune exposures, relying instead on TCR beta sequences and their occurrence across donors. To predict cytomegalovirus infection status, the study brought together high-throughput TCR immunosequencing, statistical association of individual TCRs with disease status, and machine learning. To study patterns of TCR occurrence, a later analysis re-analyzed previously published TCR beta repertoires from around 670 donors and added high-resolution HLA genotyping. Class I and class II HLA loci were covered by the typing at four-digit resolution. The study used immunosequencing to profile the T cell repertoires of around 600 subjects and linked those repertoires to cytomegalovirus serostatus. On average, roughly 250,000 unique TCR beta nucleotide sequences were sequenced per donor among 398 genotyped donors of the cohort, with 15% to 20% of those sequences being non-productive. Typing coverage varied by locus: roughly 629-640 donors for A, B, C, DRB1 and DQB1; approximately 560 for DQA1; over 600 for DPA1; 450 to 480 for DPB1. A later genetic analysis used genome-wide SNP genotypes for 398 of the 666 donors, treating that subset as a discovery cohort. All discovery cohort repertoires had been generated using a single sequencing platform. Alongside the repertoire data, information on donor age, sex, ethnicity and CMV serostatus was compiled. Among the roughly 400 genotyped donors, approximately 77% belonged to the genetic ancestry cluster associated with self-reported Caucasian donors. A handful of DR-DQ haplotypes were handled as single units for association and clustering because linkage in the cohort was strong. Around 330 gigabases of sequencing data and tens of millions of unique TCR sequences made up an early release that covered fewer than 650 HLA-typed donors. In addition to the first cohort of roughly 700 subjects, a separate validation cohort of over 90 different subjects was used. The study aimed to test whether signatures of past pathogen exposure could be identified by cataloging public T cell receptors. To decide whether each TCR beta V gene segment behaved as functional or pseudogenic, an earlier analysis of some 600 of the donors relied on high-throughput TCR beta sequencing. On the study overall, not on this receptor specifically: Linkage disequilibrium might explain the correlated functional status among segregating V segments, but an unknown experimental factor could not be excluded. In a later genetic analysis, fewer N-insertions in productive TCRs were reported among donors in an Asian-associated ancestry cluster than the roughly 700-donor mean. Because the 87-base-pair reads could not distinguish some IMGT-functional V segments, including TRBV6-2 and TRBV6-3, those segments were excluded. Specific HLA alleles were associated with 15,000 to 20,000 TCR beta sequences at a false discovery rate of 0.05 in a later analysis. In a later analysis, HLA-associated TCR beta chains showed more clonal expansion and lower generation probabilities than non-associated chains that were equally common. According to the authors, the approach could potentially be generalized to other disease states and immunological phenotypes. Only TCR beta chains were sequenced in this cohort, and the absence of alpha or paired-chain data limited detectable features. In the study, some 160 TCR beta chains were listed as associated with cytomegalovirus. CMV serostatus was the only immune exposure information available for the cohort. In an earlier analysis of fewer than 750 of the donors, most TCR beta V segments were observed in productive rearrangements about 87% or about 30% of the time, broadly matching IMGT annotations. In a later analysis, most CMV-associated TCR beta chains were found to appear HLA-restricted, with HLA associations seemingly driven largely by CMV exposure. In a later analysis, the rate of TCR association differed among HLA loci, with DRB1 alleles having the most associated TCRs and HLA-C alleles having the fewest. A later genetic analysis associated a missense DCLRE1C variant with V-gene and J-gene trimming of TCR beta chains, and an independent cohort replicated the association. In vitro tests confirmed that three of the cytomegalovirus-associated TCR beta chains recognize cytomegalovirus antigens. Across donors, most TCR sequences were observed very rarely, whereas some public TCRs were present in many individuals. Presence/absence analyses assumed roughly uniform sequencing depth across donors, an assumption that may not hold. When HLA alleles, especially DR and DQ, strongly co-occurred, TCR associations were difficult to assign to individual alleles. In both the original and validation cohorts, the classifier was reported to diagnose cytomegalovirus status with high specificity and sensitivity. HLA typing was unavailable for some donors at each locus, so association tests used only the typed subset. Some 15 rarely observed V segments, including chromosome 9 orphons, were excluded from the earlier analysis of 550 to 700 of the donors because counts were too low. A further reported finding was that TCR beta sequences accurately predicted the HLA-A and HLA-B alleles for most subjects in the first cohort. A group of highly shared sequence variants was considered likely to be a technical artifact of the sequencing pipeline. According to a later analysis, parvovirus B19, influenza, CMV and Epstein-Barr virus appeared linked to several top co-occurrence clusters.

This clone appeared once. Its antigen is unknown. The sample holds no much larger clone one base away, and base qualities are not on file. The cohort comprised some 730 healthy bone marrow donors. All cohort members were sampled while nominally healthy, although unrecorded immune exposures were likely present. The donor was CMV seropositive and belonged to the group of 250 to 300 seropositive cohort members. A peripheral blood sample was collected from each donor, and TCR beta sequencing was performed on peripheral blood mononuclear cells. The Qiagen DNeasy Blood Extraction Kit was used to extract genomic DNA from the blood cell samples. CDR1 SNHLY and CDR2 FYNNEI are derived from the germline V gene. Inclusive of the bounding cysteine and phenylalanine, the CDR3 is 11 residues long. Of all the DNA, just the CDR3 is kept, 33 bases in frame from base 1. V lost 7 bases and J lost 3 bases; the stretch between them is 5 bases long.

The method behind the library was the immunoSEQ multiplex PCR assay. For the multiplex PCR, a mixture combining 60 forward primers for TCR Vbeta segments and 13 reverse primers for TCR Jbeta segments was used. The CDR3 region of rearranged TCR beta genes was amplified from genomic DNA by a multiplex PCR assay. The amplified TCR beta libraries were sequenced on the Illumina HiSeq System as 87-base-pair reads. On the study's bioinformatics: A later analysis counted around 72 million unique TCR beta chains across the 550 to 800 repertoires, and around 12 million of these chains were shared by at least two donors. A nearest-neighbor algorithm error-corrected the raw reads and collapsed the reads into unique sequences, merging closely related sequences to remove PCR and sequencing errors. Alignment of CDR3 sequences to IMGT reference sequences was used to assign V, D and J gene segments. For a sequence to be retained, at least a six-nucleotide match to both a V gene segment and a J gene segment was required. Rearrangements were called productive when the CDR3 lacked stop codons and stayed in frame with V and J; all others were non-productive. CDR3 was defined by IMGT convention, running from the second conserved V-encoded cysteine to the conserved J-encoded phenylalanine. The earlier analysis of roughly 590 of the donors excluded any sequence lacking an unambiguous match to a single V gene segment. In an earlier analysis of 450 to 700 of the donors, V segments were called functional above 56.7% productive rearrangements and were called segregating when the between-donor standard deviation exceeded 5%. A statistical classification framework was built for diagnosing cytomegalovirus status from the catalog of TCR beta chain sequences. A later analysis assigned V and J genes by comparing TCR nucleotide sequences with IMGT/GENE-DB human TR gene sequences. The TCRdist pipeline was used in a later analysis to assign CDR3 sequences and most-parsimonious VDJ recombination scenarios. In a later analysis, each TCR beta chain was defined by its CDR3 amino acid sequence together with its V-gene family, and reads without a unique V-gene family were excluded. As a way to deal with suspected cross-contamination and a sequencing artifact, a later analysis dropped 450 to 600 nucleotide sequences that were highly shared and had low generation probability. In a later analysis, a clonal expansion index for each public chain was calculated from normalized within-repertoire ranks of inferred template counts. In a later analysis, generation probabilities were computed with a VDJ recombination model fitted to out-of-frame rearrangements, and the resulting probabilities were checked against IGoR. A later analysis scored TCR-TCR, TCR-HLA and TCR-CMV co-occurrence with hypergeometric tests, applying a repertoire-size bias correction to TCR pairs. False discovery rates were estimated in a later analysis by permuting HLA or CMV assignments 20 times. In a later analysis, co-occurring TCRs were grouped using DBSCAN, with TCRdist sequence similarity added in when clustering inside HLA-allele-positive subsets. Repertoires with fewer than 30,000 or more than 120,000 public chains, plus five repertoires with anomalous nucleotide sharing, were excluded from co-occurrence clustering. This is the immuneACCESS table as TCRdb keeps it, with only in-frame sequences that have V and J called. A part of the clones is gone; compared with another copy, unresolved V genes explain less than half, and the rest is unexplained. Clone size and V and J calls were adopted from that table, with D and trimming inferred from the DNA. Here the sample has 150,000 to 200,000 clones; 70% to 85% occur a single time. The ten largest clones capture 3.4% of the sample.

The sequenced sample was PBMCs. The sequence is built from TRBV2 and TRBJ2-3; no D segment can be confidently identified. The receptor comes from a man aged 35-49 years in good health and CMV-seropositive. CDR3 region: CASTVTDTQYF. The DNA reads TGTGCCAGCACGGTGACAGATACGCAGTATTTT.